This is a list of T cell receptor beta chains from one sample in a study of T cell repertoires in aging, cancer and after chemotherapy. A single record per CDR3 protein comes from TCRdb applying MiXCR to the multiplex PCR reads. The sample has about 1,800 distinct CDR3 sequences, roughly half seen once. The sample consisted of blood. The receptor source for this set is a human donor with a solid tumor. CDR3s include the opening cysteine and the closing phenylalanine or tryptophan. The order of the fields is clone size, J gene, D gene, V gene, CDR3 DNA, CDR3 protein. The D gene is left open where the match is weak. Not every row has a clone size; where given, it reads once, few, many or a size class.

few | TRBJ1-2 | . | TRBV5-6 | TGTGCCAGCAGCCCCAGGGGCCCCCTCTATGGCTACACCTTC | CASSPRGPLYGYTF
few | TRBJ1-2 | TRBD1 | TRBV7-2 | TGTGCCAGCAGCTTCCAGGGGGCCGTCTATGGCTACACCTTC | CASSFQGAVYGYTF
. | TRBJ2-1 | . | TRBV20-1 | TGCAGTGCCTACAGGAGAAGCTCCTACAATGAGCAGTTCTTC | CSAYRRSSYNEQFF
. | TRBJ1-6 | . | TRBV12-3/TRBV12-4 | TGTGCCAGCAGTCCCGGGGGGGCAAATTATTCACCCCTCCACTTT | CASSPGGANYSPLHF
. | TRBJ1-2 | . | TRBV28 | TGTGCCGGGTCCAATAAAGCCTATGGCTACACCTTC | CAGSNKAYGYTF
. | TRBJ1-1 | . | TRBV6-2/TRBV6-3 | TGTGCCAGCAGTCTAGCTGAGGGGTTCACTGAAGCTTTCTTT | CASSLAEGFTEAFF
. | TRBJ1-1 | . | TRBV4-1 | TGCGCCAGCAGCCGACAGACCGTGAACACTGAAGCTTTCTTT | CASSRQTVNTEAFF
. | TRBJ1-2 | . | TRBV7-6 | TGTGCCAGCAGCACAGGGTTTAACTATGGCTACACCTTC | CASSTGFNYGYTF